This is a list of T cell receptor beta chains from one sample in a study of identifying expanded T cells in peripheral blood. Here immunoSEQ multiplex PCR was the method, and the copy in TCRdb shows in-frame clones only, minus some. Of just over 90,000 clones listed, about nine tenths are singletons. Sequenced material: blood. The receptors shown here come from a person aged 18 to 70 in good health. The CDR3 runs from the conserved cysteine through the conserved F or W. D genes are given only for firm matches. Size is omitted from some rows. Given values are once, few, many or a class for expanded clones.

v_gene	j_gene	d_gene	abundance	CDR3nt	CDR3aa
TRBV4-2	TRBJ2-3	TRBD2	once	TGTGCCAGCAGCCAAGTCGGGTCCGGGGGGGCGACAGATACGCAGTATTTT	CASSQVGSGGATDTQYF
TRBV14	TRBJ2-1	TRBD2	-	TGTGCCAGCAGCGGACTAGCGGGCTCCTACAATGAGCAGTTCTTC	CASSGLAGSYNEQFF
TRBV5-4	TRBJ2-6	-	-	TGTGCCAGCAGCCAAGGAGCTATATCTGGGGCCAACGTCCTGACTTTC	CASSQGAISGANVLTF
TRBV30	TRBJ2-2	-	-	TGTGCCTGGAGTGGTTTATATGGGACAATGAACACCGGGGAGCTGTTTTTT	CAWSGLYGTMNTGELFF
TRBV4-2	TRBJ1-2	TRBD1	-	TGTGCCAGCAGCCAATCCGGGACAGGGCGTATCGAGGACTATGGCTACACCTTC	CASSQSGTGRIEDYGYTF
TRBV28	TRBJ1-2	-	few	TGTGCCAGCACAAGGGACCGATTAAGCTATGGCTACACCTTC	CASTRDRLSYGYTF
TRBV14	TRBJ2-5	TRBD1	-	TGTGCCAGCAGCCAATGGACAGGGGTGGAGACCCAGTACTTC	CASSQWTGVETQYF
TRBV4-2	TRBJ2-2	TRBD2	medium-sized	TGTGCCAGCAGCCAACTAGCGGGAGACACCGGGGAGCTGTTTTTT	CASSQLAGDTGELFF
TRBV6-1	TRBJ2-1	TRBD1	-	TGTGCCAGCAGTGACCCGGGACAGGGGAACAATGAGCAGTTCTTC	CASSDPGQGNNEQFF
TRBV7-7	TRBJ2-3	-	-	TGTGCCAGCAGCTGCGACCTCCGGGACAGCACAGATACGCAGTATTTT	CASSCDLRDSTDTQYF
TRBV19	TRBJ1-5	-	few	TGTGCCAGTAGTATAGCCTCAGGGCCTAATCAGCCCCAGCATTTT	CASSIASGPNQPQHF
TRBV30	TRBJ2-2	-	-	TGTGCCTGGAGTGTACTAGGGACCGGGGAGCTGTTTTTT	CAWSVLGTGELFF
TRBV19	TRBJ1-1	-	-	TGTGCCAGTAGTATAGATCAGAGGGGTTATCGGGCTGAAGCTTTCTTT	CASSIDQRGYRAEAFF
TRBV2	TRBJ1-1	-	-	TGTGCCAGCAGTGATTTAGGGGGTCGGACTGAAGCTTTCTTT	CASSDLGGRTEAFF
TRBV6-4	TRBJ2-1	-	-	TGTGCCAGCAGTGACTCGGGGGTGAATGAGCAGTTCTTC	CASSDSGVNEQFF